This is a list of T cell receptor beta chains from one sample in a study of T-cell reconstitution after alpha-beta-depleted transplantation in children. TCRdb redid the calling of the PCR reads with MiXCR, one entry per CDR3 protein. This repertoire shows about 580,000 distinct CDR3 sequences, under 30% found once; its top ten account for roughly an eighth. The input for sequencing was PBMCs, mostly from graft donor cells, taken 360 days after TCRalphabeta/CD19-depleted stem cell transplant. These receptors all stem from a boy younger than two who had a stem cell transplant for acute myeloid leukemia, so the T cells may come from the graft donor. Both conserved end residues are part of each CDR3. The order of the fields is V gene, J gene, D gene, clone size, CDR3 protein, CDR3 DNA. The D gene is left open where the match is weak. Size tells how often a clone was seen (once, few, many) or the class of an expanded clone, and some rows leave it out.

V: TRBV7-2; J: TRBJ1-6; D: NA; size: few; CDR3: CASSPVEGAGSPLHF; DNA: TGTGCCAGCAGCCCCGTGGAAGGGGCTGGTTCACCCCTCCACTTT
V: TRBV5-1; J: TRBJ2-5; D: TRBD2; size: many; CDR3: CASSWLPAGTSGEKTQYF; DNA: TGCGCCAGCAGCTGGCTACCCGCAGGGACTAGCGGGGAGAAGACCCAGTACTTC
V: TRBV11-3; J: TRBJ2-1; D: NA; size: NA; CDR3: CASSPPDNEQFF; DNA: TGTGCCAGCAGCCCCCCCGACAATGAGCAGTTCTTC
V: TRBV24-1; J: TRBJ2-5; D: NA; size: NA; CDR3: CATSDHLETQYF; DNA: TGTGCCACCAGTGATCACCTAGAGACCCAGTACTTC
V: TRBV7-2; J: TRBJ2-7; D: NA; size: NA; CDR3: CASSLGLVGRNEQYF; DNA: TGTGCCAGCAGCTTAGGGTTAGTTGGTCGCAACGAGCAGTACTTC
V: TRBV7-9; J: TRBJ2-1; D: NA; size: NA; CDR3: CASSFGIVVGDYNEQFF; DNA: TGTGCCAGCAGCTTCGGTATCGTGGTTGGGGACTACAATGAGCAGTTCTTC
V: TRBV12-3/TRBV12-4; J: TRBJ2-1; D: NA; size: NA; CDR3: CASSPPYYNEQFF; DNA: TGTGCCAGCAGTCCCCCCTATTACAATGAGCAGTTCTTC
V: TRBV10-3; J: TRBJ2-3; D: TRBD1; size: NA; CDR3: CAISEFRGQGISSTDTQYF; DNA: TGTGCCATCAGTGAGTTCCGCGGACAGGGGATATCTAGCACAGATACGCAGTATTTT
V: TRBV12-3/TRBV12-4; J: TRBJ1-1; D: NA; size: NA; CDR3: CASSFDGDTEAFF; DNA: TGTGCCAGCAGTTTCGACGGGGACACTGAAGCTTTCTTT
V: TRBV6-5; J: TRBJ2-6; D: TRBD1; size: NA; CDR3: CASSYSGQAGANVLTF; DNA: TGTGCCAGCAGTTACTCGGGACAGGCCGGGGCCAACGTCCTGACTTTC
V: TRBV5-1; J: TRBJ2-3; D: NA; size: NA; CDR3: CASTGRGLTDTQYF; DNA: TGCGCCAGCACGGGCAGGGGACTCACAGATACGCAGTATTTT
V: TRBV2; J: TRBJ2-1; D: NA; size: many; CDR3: CASSRETASNEQFF; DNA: TGTGCCAGCAGCCGGGAGACGGCTAGCAATGAGCAGTTCTTC
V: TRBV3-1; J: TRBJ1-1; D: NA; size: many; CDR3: CASSLLDRNTEAFF; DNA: TGTGCCAGCAGCCTGCTCGACCGGAACACTGAAGCTTTCTTT
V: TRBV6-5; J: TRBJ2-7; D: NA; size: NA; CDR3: CASSYSRSSVGYF; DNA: TGTGCCAGCAGTTACTCGAGGTCCAGCGTGGGGTACTTC
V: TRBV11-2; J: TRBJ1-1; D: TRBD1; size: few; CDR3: CASSLVSFRGSKPYTEAFF; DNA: TGTGCCAGCAGCTTAGTGTCATTCAGGGGGTCTAAACCCTACACTGAAGCTTTCTTT
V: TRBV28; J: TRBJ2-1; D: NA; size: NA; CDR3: CASSQGSPRLGDEQFF; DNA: TGTGCCAGCAGCCAAGGTTCCCCCCGGTTAGGGGATGAGCAGTTCTTC
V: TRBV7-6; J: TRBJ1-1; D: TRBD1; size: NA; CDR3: CASSPLRDRGLSKGNTEAFF; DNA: TGTGCCAGCAGCCCCCTCCGGGACAGGGGATTATCCAAGGGGAACACTGAAGCTTTCTTT
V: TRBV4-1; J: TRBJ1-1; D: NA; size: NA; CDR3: CASSQEDTEAFF; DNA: TGCGCCAGCAGCCAAGAGGACACTGAAGCTTTCTTT
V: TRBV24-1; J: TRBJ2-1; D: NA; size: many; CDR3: CATSDSMYEQFF; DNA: TGTGCCACCAGCGACAGTATGTATGAGCAGTTCTTC
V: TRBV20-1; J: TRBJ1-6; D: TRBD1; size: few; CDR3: CSARLGGAVNSPLHF; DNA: TGCAGTGCTAGATTAGGGGGCGCCGTCAATTCACCCCTCCACTTT